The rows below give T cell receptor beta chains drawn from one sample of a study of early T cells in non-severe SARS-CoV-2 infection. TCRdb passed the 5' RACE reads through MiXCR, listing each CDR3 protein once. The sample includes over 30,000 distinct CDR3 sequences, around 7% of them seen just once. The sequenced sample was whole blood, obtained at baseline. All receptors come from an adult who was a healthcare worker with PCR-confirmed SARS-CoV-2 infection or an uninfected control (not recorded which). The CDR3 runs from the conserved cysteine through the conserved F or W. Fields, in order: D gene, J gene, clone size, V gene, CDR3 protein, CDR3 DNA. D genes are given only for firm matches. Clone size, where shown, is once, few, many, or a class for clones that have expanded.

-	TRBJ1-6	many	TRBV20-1	CSATNQVAAYNSPLPF	TGCAGTGCAACTAACCAGGTGGCTGCCTATAATTCACCCCTCCCTTTT
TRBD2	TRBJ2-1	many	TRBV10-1	CASEPSGRVDEQFF	TGCGCCAGCGAGCCTAGCGGGAGGGTAGATGAGCAGTTCTTC
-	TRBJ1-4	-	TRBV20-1	CSARGWGQPNEKLFF	TGCAGTGCTAGAGGTTGGGGACAACCTAATGAAAAACTGTTTTTT
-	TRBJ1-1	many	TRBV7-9	CASSLGLAATEAFF	TGTGCCAGCAGCTTAGGATTGGCAGCTACTGAAGCTTTCTTT
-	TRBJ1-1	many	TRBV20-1	CSARGGVNTEAFF	TGCAGTGCTAGAGGCGGGGTGAACACTGAAGCTTTCTTT
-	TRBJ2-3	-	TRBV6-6	CASNSRGTQYF	TGTGCCAGCAACAGCCGGGGTACGCAGTATTTT
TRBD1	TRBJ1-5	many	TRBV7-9	CASSHDDRDSIQPQHF	TGTGCCAGCAGCCATGATGACCGGGACAGCATCCAGCCCCAGCATTTT
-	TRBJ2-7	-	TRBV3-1	CASRSTTGFYEQYF	TGTGCCAGCAGATCTACTACAGGATTTTACGAGCAGTACTTC
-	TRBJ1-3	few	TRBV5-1	CASSSGLSGNTIYF	TGCGCCAGCAGCTCAGGTCTCTCTGGAAACACCATATATTTT
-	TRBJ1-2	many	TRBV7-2	CASSLGTSYGYTF	TGTGCCAGCAGCTTAGGGACGTCATATGGCTACACCTTC
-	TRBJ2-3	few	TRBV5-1	CASSLNRGERPDTQYF	TGCGCCAGCAGCTTGAACCGCGGGGAAAGGCCAGATACGCAGTATTTT
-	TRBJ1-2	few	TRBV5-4	CASSLYNYGYTF	TGTGCCAGCAGCTTGTACAACTATGGCTACACCTTC
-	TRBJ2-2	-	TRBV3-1	CASRSAGYAGELFF	TGTGCCAGCAGATCGGCAGGGTATGCCGGGGAGCTGTTTTTT
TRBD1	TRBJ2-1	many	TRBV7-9	CASSPAAGTGTNNEQFF	TGTGCCAGCAGCCCCGCCGCCGGGACAGGGACCAACAATGAGCAGTTCTTC
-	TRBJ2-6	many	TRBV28	CASRPLTGSGANVLTF	TGTGCCAGCAGACCCCTCACAGGATCTGGGGCCAACGTCCTGACTTTC
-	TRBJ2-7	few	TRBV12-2	CASRLAPEREGPYEQYF	TGTGCAAGTCGCTTAGCTCCTGAGCGGGAGGGCCCCTACGAGCAGTACTTC
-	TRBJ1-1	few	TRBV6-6	CASIRQMGGRTIMNTEAFF	TGTGCCAGCATCCGACAAATGGGGGGCAGGACAATAATGAACACTGAAGCTTTCTTT
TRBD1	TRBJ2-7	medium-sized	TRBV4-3	CASSRDRGAEQYF	TGCGCCAGCAGCCGGGACAGGGGAGCAGAGCAGTACTTC
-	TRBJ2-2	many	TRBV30	CAWRVTGPGELFF	TGTGCCTGGAGGGTGACAGGCCCCGGGGAGCTGTTTTTT
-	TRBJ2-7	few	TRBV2	CASSGMRFDEQYF	TGTGCCAGCAGCGGGATGCGATTTGACGAGCAGTACTTC
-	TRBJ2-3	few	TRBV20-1	CSAREWVTGTQYF	TGCAGTGCTAGAGAGTGGGTCACTGGTACGCAGTATTTT
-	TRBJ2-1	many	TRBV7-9	CASSPGSGNEQFF	TGTGCCAGCAGCCCGGGGTCAGGGAATGAGCAGTTCTTC